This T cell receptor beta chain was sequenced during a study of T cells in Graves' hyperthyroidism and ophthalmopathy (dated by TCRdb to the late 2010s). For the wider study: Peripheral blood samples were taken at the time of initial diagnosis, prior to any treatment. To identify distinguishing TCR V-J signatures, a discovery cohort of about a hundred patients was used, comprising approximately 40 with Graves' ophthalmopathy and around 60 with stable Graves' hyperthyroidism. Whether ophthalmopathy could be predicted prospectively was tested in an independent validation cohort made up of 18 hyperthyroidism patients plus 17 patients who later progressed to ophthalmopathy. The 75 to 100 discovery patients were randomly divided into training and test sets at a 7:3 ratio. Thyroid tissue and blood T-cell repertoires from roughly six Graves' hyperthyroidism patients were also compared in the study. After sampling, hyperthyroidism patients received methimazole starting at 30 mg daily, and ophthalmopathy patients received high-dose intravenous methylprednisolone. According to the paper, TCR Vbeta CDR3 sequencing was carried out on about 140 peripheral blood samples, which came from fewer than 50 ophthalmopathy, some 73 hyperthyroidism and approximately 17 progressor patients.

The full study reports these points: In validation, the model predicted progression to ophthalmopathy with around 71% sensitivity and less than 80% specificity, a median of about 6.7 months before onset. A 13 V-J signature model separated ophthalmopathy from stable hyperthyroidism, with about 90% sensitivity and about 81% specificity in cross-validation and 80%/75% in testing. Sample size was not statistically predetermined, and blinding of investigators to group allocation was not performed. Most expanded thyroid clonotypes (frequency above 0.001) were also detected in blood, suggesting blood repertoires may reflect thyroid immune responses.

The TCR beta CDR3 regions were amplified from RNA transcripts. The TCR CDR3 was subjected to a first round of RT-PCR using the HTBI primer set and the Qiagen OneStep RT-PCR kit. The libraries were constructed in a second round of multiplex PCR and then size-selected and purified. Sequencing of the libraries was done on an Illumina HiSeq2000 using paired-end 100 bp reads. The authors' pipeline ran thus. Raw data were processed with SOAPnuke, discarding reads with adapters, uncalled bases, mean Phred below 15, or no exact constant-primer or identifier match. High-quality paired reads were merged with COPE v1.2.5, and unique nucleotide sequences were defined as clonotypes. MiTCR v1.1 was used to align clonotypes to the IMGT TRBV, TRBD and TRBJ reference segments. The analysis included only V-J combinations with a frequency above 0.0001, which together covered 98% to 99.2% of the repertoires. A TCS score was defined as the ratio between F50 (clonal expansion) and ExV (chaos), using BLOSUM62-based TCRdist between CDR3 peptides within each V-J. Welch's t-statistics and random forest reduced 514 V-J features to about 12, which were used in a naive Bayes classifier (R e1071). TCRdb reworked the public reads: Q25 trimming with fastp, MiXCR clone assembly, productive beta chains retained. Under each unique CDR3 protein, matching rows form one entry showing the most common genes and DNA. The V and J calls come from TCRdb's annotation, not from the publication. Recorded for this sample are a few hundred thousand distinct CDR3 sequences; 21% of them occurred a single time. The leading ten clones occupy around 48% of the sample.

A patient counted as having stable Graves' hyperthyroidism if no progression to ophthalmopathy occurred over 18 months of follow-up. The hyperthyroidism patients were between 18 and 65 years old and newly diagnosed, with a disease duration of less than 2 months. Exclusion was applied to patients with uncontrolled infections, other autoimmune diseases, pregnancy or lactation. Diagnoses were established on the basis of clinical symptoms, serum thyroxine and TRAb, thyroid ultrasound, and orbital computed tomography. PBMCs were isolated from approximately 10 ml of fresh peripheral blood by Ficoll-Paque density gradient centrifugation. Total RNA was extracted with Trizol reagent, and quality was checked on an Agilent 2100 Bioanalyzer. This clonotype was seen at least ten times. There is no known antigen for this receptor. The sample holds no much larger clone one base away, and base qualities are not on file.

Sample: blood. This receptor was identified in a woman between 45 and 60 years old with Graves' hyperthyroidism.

The DNA sequence follows: TGTGCCAGCAGCTTCTTAACCTATCTGCCCCAGCATTTT. Its protein product is CASSFLTYLPQHF. The sequence is built from TRBV6-2 or TRBV6-3 and TRBJ1-5; no D gene can be assigned with confidence. Cut back by 6 bases and 9 bases, the V and J ends lie 15 bases apart. According to the germline V gene, CDR1 reads MNHEY and CDR2 reads SVGEGT. The CDR3 covers 13 residues, taking in both the cysteine and the phenylalanine. Just the 39-base CDR3 DNA is kept, in frame starting at base 1.